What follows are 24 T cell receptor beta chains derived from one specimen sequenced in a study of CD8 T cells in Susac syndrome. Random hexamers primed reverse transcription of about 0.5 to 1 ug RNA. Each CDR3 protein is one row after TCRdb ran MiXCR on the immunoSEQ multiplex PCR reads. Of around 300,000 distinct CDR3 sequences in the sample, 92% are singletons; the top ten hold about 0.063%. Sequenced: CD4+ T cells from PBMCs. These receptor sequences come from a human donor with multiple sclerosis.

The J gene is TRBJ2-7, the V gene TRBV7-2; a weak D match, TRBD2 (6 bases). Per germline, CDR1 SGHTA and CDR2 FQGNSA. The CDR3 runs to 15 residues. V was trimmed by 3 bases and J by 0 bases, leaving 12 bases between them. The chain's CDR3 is CASSFTGVLSYEQYF. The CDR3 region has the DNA TGTGCCAGCAGCTTCACGGGAGTCCTCTCCTACGAGCAGTACTTC.

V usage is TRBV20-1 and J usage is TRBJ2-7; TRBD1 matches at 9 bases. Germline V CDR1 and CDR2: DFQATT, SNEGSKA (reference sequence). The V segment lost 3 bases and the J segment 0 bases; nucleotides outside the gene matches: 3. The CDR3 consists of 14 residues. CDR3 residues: CSASGTGFSYEQYF. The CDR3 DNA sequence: TGCAGTGCTAGTGGGACAGGGTTCTCCTACGAGCAGTACTTC.

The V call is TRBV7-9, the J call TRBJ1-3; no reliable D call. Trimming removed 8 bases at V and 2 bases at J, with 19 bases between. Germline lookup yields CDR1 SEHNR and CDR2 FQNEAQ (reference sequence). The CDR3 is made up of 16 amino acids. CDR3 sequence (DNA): TGTGCCAGCGGTACCATCCCCAGGAGACCTGGAAACACCATATATTTT. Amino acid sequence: CASGTIPRRPGNTIYF. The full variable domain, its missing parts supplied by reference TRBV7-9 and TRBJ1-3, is DTGVSQNPRHKITKRGQNVTFRCDPISEHNRLYWYRQTLGQGPEFLTYFQNEAQLEKSRLLSDRFSAERPKGSFSTLEIQRTEQGDSAMYLCASGTIPRRPGNTIYFGEGSWLTVV.

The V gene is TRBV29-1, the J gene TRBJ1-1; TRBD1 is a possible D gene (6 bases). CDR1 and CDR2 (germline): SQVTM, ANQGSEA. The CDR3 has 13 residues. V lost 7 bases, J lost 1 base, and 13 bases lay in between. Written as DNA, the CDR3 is TGCAGCGGGGTTGACAGGCCGAACACTGAAGCTTTCTTT. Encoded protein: CSGVDRPNTEAFF.

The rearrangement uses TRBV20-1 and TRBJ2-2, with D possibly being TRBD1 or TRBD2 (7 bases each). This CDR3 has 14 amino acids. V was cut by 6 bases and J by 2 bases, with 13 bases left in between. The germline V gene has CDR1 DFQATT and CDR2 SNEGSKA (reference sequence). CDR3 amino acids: CSAIRGGNTGELFF. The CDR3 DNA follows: TGCAGTGCAATCAGGGGGGGAAACACCGGGGAGCTGTTTTTT.

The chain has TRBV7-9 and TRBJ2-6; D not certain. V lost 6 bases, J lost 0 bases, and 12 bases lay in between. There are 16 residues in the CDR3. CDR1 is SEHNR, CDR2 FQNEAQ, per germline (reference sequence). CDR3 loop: CASSRPQSSGANVLTF. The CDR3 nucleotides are TGTGCCAGCAGTCGCCCACAGAGCTCTGGGGCCAACGTCCTGACTTTC.

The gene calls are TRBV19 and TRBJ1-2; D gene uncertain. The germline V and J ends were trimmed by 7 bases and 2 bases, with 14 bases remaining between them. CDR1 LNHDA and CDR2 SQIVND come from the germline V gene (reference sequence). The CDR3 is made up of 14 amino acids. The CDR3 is CASTVIERNYGYTF. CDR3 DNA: TGTGCCAGTACGGTGATAGAACGGAACTATGGCTACACCTTC.

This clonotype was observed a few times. The CDR3 DNA sequence: TGTGCCAGCAGTTGGGGACAGGGGAACTACGAGCAGTACTTC. Encoded protein: CASSWGQGNYEQYF. The V gene is TRBV6-6, the J gene TRBJ2-7; 10 positions match TRBD1. Per germline, CDR1 MNHNY and CDR2 SVGAGI (reference sequence). V lost 4 bases and J lost 3; bases outside the gene matches: 3. There are 14 residues in the CDR3.

The CDR3 protein is CASSSRRPSSYNEQFF. The CDR3 coding sequence is TGTGCCAGCAGTTCCCGGAGGCCAAGCTCCTACAATGAGCAGTTCTTC. This sequence joins TRBV12-3 or TRBV12-4 and TRBJ2-1, with TRBD2 as a possible D gene (5 bases). Trimming stripped 4 bases from V and 0 bases from J, with 13 bases between. The CDR3 loop spans 16 amino acids.

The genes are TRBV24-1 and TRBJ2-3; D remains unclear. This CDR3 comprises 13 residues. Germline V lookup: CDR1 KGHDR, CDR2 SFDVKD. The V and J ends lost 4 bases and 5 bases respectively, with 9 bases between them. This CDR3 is CATSDTLGDTQYF. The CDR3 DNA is TGTGCCACCAGTGACACACTCGGAGATACGCAGTATTTT.

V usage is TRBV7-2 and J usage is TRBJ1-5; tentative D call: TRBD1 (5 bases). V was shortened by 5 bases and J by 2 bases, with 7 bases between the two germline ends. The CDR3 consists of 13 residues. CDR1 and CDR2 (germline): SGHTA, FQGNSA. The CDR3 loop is CASSRDGNQPQHF. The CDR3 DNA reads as TGTGCCAGCAGCAGGGACGGCAATCAGCCCCAGCATTTT.

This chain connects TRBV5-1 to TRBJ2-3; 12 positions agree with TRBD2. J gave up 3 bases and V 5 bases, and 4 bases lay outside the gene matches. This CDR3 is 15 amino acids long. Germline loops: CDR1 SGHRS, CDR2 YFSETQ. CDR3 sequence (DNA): TGCGCCAGCAGTACTGGACTAGCGGGAACAGATACGCAGTATTTT. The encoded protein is CASSTGLAGTDTQYF.

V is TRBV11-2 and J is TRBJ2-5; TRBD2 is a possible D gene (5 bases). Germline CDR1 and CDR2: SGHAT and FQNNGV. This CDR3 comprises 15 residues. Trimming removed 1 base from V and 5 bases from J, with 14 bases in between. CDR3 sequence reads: CASSLAADRGETQYF. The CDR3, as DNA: TGTGCCAGCAGCTTAGCGGCGGACCGAGGGGAGACCCAGTACTTC.

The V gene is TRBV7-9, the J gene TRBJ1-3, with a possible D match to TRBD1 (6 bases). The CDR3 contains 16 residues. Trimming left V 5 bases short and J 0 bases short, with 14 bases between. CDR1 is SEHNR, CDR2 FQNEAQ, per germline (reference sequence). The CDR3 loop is CASSPAGQSSGNTIYF. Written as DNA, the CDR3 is TGTGCCAGCAGCCCGGCGGGACAAAGCTCTGGAAACACCATATATTTT.

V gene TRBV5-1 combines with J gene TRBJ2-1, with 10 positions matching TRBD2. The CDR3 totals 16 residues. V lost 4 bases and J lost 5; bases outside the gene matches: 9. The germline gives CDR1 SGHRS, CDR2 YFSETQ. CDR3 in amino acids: CASSPGSGRADNEQFF. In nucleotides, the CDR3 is TGCGCCAGCAGCCCGGGAAGCGGGAGGGCGGACAATGAGCAGTTCTTC. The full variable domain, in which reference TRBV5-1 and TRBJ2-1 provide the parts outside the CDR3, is KAGVTQTPRYLIKTRGQQVTLSCSPISGHRSVSWYQQTPGQGLQFLFEYFSETQRNKGNFPGRFSGRQFSNSRSEMNVSTLELGDSALYLCASSPGSGRADNEQFFGPGTRLTVL.

Here the CDR3 DNA reads TGCGCCAGCAGCCAAGAGCGAGGACTAGCGGGAGGTGGCACAGATACGCAGTATTTT. Amino acid sequence: CASSQERGLAGGGTDTQYF. The rearrangement joins TRBV4-1 to TRBJ2-3; 14 bases map to TRBD2. After removal of 0 bases from V and 1 base from J, the junction contained 6 bases not matched to a gene. From germline, CDR1 is MGHRA and CDR2 YSYEKL. The CDR3 spans 19 residues.

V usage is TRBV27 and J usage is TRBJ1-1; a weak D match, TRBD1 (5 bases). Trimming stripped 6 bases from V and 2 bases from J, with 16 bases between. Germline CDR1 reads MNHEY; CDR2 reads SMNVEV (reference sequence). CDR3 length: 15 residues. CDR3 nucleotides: TGTGCCAGCAGGCTTTGGGACGGAGTAAACACTGAAGCTTTCTTT. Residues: CASRLWDGVNTEAFF.

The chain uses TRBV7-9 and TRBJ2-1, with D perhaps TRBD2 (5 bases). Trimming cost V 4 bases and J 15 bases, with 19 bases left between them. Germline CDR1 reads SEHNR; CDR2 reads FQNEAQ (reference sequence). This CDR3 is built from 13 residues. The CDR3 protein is CASSSQTTTRPFF. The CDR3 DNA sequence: TGTGCCAGCAGCTCCCAGACTACCACAAGGCCGTTCTTC.

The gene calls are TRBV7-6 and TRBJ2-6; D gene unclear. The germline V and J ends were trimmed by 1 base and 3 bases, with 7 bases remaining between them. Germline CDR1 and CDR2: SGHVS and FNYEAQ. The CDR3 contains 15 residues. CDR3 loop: CASSLGNVGANVLTF. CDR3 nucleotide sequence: TGTGCCAGCAGCTTAGGGAATGTTGGGGCCAACGTCCTGACTTTC.

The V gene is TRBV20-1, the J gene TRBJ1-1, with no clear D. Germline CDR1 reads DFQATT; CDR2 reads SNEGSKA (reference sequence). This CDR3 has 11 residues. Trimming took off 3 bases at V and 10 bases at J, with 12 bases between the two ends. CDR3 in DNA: TGCAGTGCTAGCGGCAGAACCGCAGCTTTCTTT. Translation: CSASGRTAAFF.

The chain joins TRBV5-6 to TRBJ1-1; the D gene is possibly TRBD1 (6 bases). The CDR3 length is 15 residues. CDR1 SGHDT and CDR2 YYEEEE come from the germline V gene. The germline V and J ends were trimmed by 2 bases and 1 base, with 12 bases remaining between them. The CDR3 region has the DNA TGTGCCAGCAGCTTCGGGGGCAGTCAGAACACTGAAGCTTTCTTT. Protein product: CASSFGGSQNTEAFF.

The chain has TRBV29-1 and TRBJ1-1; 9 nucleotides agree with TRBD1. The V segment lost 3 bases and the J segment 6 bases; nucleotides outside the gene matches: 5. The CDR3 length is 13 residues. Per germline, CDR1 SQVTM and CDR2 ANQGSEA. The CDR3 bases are TGCAGCGTTGAGCGACAGGGGGTCCCTGAAGCTTTCTTT. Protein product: CSVERQGVPEAFF.

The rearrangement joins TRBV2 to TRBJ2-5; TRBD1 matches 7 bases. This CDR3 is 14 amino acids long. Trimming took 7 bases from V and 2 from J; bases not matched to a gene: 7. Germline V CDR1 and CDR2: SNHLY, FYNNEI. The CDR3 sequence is CASNRRQGQETQYF. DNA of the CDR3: TGTGCCAGCAATAGGAGACAGGGACAAGAGACCCAGTACTTC.

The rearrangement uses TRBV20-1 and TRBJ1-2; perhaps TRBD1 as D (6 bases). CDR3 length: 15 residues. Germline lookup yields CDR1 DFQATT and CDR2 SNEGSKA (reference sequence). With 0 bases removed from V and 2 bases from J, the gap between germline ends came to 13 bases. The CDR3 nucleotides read TGCAGTGCTAGAGAGGGCGGGGGCCCCAACTATGGCTACACCTTC. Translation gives CSAREGGGPNYGYTF.